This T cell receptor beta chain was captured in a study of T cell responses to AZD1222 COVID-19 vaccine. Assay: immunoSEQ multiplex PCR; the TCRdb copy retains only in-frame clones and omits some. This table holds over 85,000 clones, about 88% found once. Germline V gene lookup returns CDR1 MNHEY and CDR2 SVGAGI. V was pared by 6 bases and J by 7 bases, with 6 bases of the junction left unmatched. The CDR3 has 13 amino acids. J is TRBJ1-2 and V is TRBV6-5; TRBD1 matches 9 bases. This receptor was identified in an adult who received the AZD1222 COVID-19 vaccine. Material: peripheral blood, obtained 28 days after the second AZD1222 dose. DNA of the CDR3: TGTGCCAGCAGATGGGGGACAGGGATTGGCTACACCTTC. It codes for CASRWGTGIGYTF.